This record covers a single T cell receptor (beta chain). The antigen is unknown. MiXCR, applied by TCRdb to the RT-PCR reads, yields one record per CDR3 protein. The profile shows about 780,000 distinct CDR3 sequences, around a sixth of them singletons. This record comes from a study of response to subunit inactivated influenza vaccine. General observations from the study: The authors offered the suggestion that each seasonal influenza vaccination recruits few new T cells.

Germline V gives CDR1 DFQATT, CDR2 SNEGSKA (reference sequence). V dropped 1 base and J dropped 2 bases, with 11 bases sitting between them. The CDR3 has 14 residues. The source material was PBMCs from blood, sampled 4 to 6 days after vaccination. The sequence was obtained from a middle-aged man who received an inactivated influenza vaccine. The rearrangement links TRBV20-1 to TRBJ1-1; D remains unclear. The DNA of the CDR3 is TGCAGTGCTAGAGTTTCACAGCCCAACACTGAAGCTTTCTTT. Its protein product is CSARVSQPNTEAFF.